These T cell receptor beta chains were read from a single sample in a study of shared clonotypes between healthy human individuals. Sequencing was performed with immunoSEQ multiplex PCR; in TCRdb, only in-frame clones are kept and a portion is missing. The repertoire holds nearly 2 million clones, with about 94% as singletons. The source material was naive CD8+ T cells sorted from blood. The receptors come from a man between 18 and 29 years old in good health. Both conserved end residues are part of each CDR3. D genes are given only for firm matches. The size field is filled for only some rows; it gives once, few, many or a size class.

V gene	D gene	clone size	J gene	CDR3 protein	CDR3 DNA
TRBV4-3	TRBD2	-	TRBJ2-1	CASSQDPLREGLNNEQFF	TGCGCCAGCAGCCAAGATCCGTTGCGGGAGGGACTCAACAATGAGCAGTTCTTC
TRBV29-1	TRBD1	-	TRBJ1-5	CSVDWVRGRTNQPQHF	TGCAGCGTTGATTGGGTCAGGGGGCGGACCAATCAGCCCCAGCATTTT
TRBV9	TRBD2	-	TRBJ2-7	CASSATTSGLSFEQYF	TGTGCCAGCAGCGCGACCACTAGCGGGCTCTCGTTTGAGCAGTACTTC
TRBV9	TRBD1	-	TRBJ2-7	CASSVGGTEYEQYF	TGTGCCAGCAGCGTAGGTGGGACAGAGTACGAGCAGTACTTC
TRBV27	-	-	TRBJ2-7	CASSIRDSYEQYF	TGTGCCAGCAGTATCAGGGACTCCTACGAGCAGTACTTC
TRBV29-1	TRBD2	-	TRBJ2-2	CSVEGLASGELFF	TGCAGCGTTGAGGGACTAGCGTCCGGGGAGCTGTTTTTT
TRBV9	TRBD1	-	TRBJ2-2	CASSVGGTGGLTGELFF	TGTGCCAGCAGCGTAGGGGGTACAGGGGGCCTAACCGGGGAGCTGTTTTTT
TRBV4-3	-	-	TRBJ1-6	CASSQGPGVDSPLHF	TGCGCCAGCAGCCAAGGACCCGGGGTAGATTCACCCCTCCACTTT
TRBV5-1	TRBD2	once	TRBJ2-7	CASSLKASGEEGYEQYF	TGCGCCAGCAGCTTGAAAGCTAGCGGGGAGGAGGGCTACGAGCAGTACTTC
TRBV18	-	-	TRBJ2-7	CASSPGDEQYF	TGTGCCAGCTCACCGGGGGACGAGCAGTACTTC
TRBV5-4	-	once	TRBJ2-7	CASSGDTSYEQYF	TGTGCCAGCAGCGGGGACACGTCCTACGAGCAGTACTTC
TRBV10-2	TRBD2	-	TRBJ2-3	CASSDTGTSGKVADTQYF	TGCGCCAGCAGTGATACCGGGACTAGCGGGAAAGTGGCAGATACGCAGTATTTT
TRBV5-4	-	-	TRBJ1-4	CASRPGVNDEKLFF	TGTGCCAGCAGACCCGGGGTGAACGATGAAAAACTGTTTTTT
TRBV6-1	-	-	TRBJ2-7	CASRGAGISWQYF	TGTGCCAGCAGGGGGGCAGGTATCTCTTGGCAGTACTTC
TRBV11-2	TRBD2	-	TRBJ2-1	CASSLTSGGAVEQFF	TGTGCCAGCAGCCTAACTAGCGGGGGGGCCGTCGAGCAGTTCTTC
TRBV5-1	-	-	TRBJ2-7	CASSRDLFPYEQYF	TGCGCCAGCAGCCGGGACTTGTTCCCCTACGAGCAGTACTTC
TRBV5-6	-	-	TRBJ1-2	CASSSSWDGYTF	TGTGCCAGCAGCTCCAGTTGGGATGGCTACACCTTC
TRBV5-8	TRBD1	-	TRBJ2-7	CASSLGQGNYEQYF	TGTGCCAGCAGCTTGGGACAGGGTAATTACGAGCAGTACTTC
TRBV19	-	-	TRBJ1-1	CASNQGYGNTEAFF	TGTGCCAGTAATCAAGGATACGGCAACACTGAAGCTTTCTTT
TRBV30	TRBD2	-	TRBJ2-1	CAWGTGTSNEQFF	TGTGCCTGGGGGACCGGGACTAGTAATGAGCAGTTCTTC
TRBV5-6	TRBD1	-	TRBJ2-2	CASRVLGTVGPNTGELFF	TGTGCCAGCAGGGTACTTGGGACAGTCGGACCAAACACCGGGGAGCTGTTTTTT
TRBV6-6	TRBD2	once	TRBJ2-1	CATLGGEEQFF	TGTGCCACCCTGGGAGGGGAAGAGCAGTTCTTC
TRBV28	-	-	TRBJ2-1	CASSLGSLDEQFF	TGTGCCAGCAGTTTAGGCAGTCTCGATGAGCAGTTCTTC